These 24 T cell receptor beta chains came from one sample sequenced in a study of blood T cells in healthy people across ages. A second 7 to 11 cycle PCR used barcoded and J-beta primers. MiXCR was run by TCRdb on the 5' RACE reads, yielding one entry per CDR3 protein. The repertoire has about 1,500,000 distinct CDR3 sequences, around 42% of them found once; the top ten carry roughly 7.7%. Sequences were obtained from blood. The origin of the receptors is a woman between 18 and 30 years old in good health.

The V and J genes are TRBV20-1 and TRBJ1-1; D not resolved. The CDR3 is made up of 12 amino acids. The V gene's germline CDR1 is DFQATT and CDR2 SNEGSKA (reference sequence). V dropped 6 bases and J dropped 5 bases, with 13 bases sitting between them. Here the CDR3 DNA reads TGCAGTGCCAGTTCGAGGAAAACTGAAGCTTTCTTT. As protein: CSASSRKTEAFF.

This clonotype has more than one count but fewer than ten. V is TRBV4-2 and J is TRBJ2-7, with a possible D match to TRBD1 (5 bases). The V end lost 0 bases, the J end lost 4 bases, and 13 bases lay between the germline ends. This CDR3 has 15 amino acids. Germline V gene lookup returns CDR1 LGHNA and CDR2 YNFKEQ. In DNA, the CDR3 is TGTGCCAGCAGCCAAGAGGCGGCAGGGCGATACGAGCAGTACTTC. It is translated as CASSQEAAGRYEQYF.

This clonotype showed up many times. The chain recombines TRBV3-1 with TRBJ2-5; D uncertain. Trimming shortened V by 5 bases and J by 2 bases, and 6 bases separated the two germline ends. CDR1 is LGHDT, CDR2 YNNKEL, per germline (reference sequence). The CDR3 runs 12 residues. This chain's CDR3 is CASSNAQETQYF. Written as DNA, the CDR3 is TGTGCCAGCAGCAACGCGCAAGAGACCCAGTACTTC.

This sequence joins TRBV7-2 and TRBJ2-5; 14 bases map to TRBD2. The ends lost 4 bases at V and 5 bases at J; junction bases unmatched: 6. Germline loops: CDR1 SGHTA, CDR2 FQGNSA. The CDR3 is made up of 16 amino acids. CDR3 coding DNA: TGTGCCAGCAGCTGGGCCGGGACTAGCGGGGGCGAGACCCAGTACTTC. This encodes CASSWAGTSGGETQYF.

The rearrangement joins TRBV20-1 to TRBJ1-6, with 11 bases lining up with TRBD1. Germline loops: CDR1 DFQATT, CDR2 SNEGSKA (reference sequence). The CDR3 spans 18 residues. J was trimmed by 0 bases and V by 1 base; bases with no gene match: 5. The CDR3 spells CSARVGTGGSSYNSPLHF. In DNA, the CDR3 is TGCAGTGCTAGAGTTGGGACAGGGGGGAGCTCCTATAATTCACCCCTCCACTTT.

The chain joins TRBV12-3 or TRBV12-4 to TRBJ2-1; D may be TRBD2 (6 bases). The V and J ends lost 2 bases and 5 bases respectively, with 10 bases between them. The CDR3 totals 14 residues. This CDR3 reads CASSLTGVDNEQFF. The CDR3 nucleotides are TGTGCCAGCAGTTTAACGGGGGTTGACAATGAGCAGTTCTTC.

The chain has TRBV11-2 and TRBJ2-6, with D tentatively TRBD1 (5 bases). V dropped 3 bases and J dropped 0 bases, with 12 bases sitting between them. CDR3 length: 17 amino acids. Looked up from germline, CDR1 is SGHAT and CDR2 is FQNNGV. In DNA form, the CDR3 reads TGTGCCAGCAGCTTTGGGGCCTCTAACTCTGGGGCCAACGTCCTGACTTTC. This codes for CASSFGASNSGANVLTF.

This chain links TRBV6-4 with TRBJ1-1; TRBD1 aligns across 7 bases. The CDR3 extends over 14 amino acids. The trim removed 4 bases at V and 4 bases at J, leaving 6 bases unmatched. Germline lookup yields CDR1 MRHNA and CDR2 SNTAGT. The CDR3 DNA follows: TGTGCCAGCAGTGCGGGACAGTATAGCACTGAAGCTTTCTTT. Translated, it gives CASSAGQYSTEAFF.

This sequence joins TRBV7-2 and TRBJ2-7, with 9 positions matching TRBD2. The junction had 10 bases not matched to a gene; V was cut back by 4 bases and J by 6 bases. Germline V lookup: CDR1 SGHTA, CDR2 FQGNSA. This CDR3 is 15 amino acids long. CDR3 sequence reads: CASSSATSGPREQYF. The CDR3 nucleotides are TGTGCCAGCAGCTCCGCGACTAGCGGCCCTCGCGAGCAGTACTTC. The whole variable domain, remainder taken from reference TRBV7-2 and TRBJ2-7, is GAGVSQSPSNKVTEKGKDVELRCDPISGHTALYWYRQSLGQGLEFLIYFQGNSAPDKSGLPSDRFSAERTGGSVSTLTIQRTQQEDSAVYLCASSSATSGPREQYFGPGTRLTVT.

The chain couples TRBV7-9 to TRBJ2-7; a weak D match, TRBD1 (6 bases). The CDR3 spans 15 residues. Per the germline V gene, CDR1 is SEHNR and CDR2 is FQNEAQ (reference sequence). Trimming cost V 5 bases and J 3 bases, with 17 bases left between them. DNA of the CDR3: TGTGCCAGCAGCACCTACTCATCGGGACACTACGAGCAGTACTTC. It translates to CASSTYSSGHYEQYF.

In its sample, this clonotype was seen a few times. The chain links TRBV20-1 to TRBJ1-6; D not certain. The germline V gene has CDR1 DFQATT and CDR2 SNEGSKA (reference sequence). This CDR3 spans 13 amino acids. V lost 6 bases and J 7 bases, leaving 13 bases between the germline ends. DNA of the CDR3: TGCAGTGCCCCCCCCGGGCAGAATTCACCCCTCCACTTT. This codes for CSAPPGQNSPLHF.

About this clonotype itself: The junction differs from germline at one of its ends, possibly a read error. The chain employs TRBV28 and TRBJ1-6; no clear D. Germline V gene sequence: CDR1 MDHEN, CDR2 SYDVKM. CDR3 length: 14 residues. The CDR3 spells CASSLAPTRSPPHF. In DNA form, the CDR3 reads TGTGCCAGCAGCTTAGCACCAACGCGCTCACCCCCCCACTTT.

This clonotype was counted only a few times. This sequence joins TRBV5-1 and TRBJ2-5, with 8 bases matching TRBD2. The germline V gene has CDR1 SGHRS and CDR2 YFSETQ. CDR3 length equals 15 residues. V gave up 4 bases and J gave up 3 bases; unmatched junction bases: 8. CDR3 DNA: TGCGCCAGCAGCGAGAGTAGCGGGATCAAAGAGACCCAGTACTTC. Amino acid sequence: CASSESSGIKETQYF.

This clonotype turned up a few times. The chain carries TRBV29-1 and TRBJ1-2, with D maybe TRBD1 (6 bases). Trimming shortened V by 7 bases and J by 7 bases, and 16 bases separated the two germline ends. This CDR3 is 12 amino acids long. Germline V gene data show CDR1 as SQVTM and CDR2 as ANQGSEA. The CDR3 here is CSGQGTAGGYTF. CDR3 DNA: TGCAGCGGTCAGGGGACGGCGGGTGGCTACACCTTC.

In its sample, this clonotype was seen many times. The V and J genes are TRBV7-2 and TRBJ2-3, with D perhaps matching TRBD1 (6 bases). Germline CDR1 reads SGHTA; CDR2 reads FQGNSA. CDR3 size: 16 residues. The V and J ends lost 4 bases and 3 bases respectively, with 17 bases between them. The CDR3 nucleotides are TGTGCCAGCAGCTACAGACCACAGGGCCTAACAGATACGCAGTATTTT. Amino acids: CASSYRPQGLTDTQYF.

As concerns this clonotype: At one boundary the junction diverges from the germline segment, which might be a read error. This rearrangement joins TRBV7-2 to TRBJ2-5; D call uncertain. CDR3 length: 12 residues. Germline V lookup: CDR1 SGHTA, CDR2 FQGNSA. The CDR3 DNA is TGTGCCAGCAGCTTAGCTTTGGAGACCCGGTACTTC. Translated: CASSLALETRYF.

This sequence joins TRBV11-1 and TRBJ2-2; possibly TRBD1 or TRBD2 for D (6 bases each). The CDR3 runs 17 residues. Germline CDR1 is SGHAT and CDR2 is FQDESV (reference sequence). Between the trimmed V and J ends, which lost 5 bases and 3 bases, there was a span of 19 bases. The CDR3 spells CASSLGTSGAHTGELFF. The CDR3 bases are TGTGCCAGCAGCCTTGGGACATCGGGGGCCCACACCGGGGAGCTGTTTTTT.

The J gene is TRBJ2-1, the V gene TRBV11-2, with a possible D match to TRBD2 (6 bases). The germline V gene has CDR1 SGHAT and CDR2 FQNNGV. V was pared by 5 bases and J by 4 bases, with 18 bases between. The CDR3 runs 16 residues. CDR3 nucleotides: TGTGCCAGCAGCCCCACCACAGGAGGGAGTTACAATGAGCAGTTCTTC. Translation gives CASSPTTGGSYNEQFF.

A note on this clonotype: Sequence at one end of the junction differs from germline and may be a read error. The rearrangement uses TRBV5-1 and TRBJ1-1; D perhaps matches TRBD1 (5 bases). The germline V gene has CDR1 SGHRS and CDR2 YFSETQ. This CDR3 has 13 amino acids. The CDR3 here is CVSSPGQNTEAFF. The CDR3 DNA reads TGCGTCAGCAGCCCCGGACAGAACACTGAAGCTTTCTTT.

This clonotype was seen a handful of times. The rearrangement joins TRBV2 to TRBJ2-7, with TRBD2 identical over 10 bases. From germline, CDR1 is SNHLY and CDR2 FYNNEI. Trimming removed 11 bases from V and 7 bases from J; junction bases left unmatched: 11. There are 13 residues in the CDR3. The CDR3 region has the DNA TGTGCCTCATGGGCTAGCGGGAGCAATGAGCAGTACTTC. Its translation is CASWASGSNEQYF.

This clonotype was counted between two and nine times. This chain uses TRBV20-1 with TRBJ2-7; D uncertain. V was clipped by 7 bases and J by 3 bases, with 19 bases between them. This CDR3 has 14 amino acids. In germline, CDR1 is DFQATT, CDR2 SNEGSKA (reference sequence). CDR3 coding DNA: TGCAGTGGCCAGCACAGTCTAGGTGACTACGAGCAGTACTTC. Translated: CSGQHSLGDYEQYF.

In its sample, this clonotype was seen a few times. The V call is TRBV11-2, the J call TRBJ2-5, with D maybe TRBD2 (6 bases). V was cut by 3 bases and J by 2 bases, with 16 bases left in between. This CDR3 is 16 amino acids long. From germline, CDR1 is SGHAT and CDR2 FQNNGV. The DNA of the CDR3 is TGTGCCAGCAGCTTCGCCGGGACTTTCGATCAAGAGACCCAGTACTTC. It translates to CASSFAGTFDQETQYF.

To note about this clonotype: The junction does not match germline at one end; this may be a read error. This chain connects TRBV6-5 to TRBJ1-4; D is uncertain. CDR3 length: 14 residues. CDR1 MNHEY and CDR2 SVGAGI come from the germline V gene. CDR3 DNA: TGTGCCAGCAGTTACTCGAGGGTAATGGAAAAACTGGTTTTT. This translates into CASSYSRVMEKLVF.

The gene calls are TRBV9 and TRBJ2-1; 8 bases align to TRBD2. The CDR3 runs to 16 residues. With 4 bases clipped from V and 8 bases from J, the junction kept 14 bases outside the gene matches. Germline V gene lookup returns CDR1 SGDLS and CDR2 YYNGEE. The CDR3: CASSPVVGGGSDEQFF. The CDR3 coding sequence is TGTGCCAGCAGCCCAGTTGTAGGCGGGGGGTCGGATGAGCAGTTCTTC. The full variable domain, in which reference TRBV9 and TRBJ2-1 provide the parts outside the CDR3, is DSGVTQTPKHLITATGQRVTLRCSPRSGDLSVYWYQQSLDQGLQFLIQYYNGEERAKGNILERFSAQQFPDLHSELNLSSLELGDSALYFCASSPVVGGGSDEQFFGPGTRLTVL.